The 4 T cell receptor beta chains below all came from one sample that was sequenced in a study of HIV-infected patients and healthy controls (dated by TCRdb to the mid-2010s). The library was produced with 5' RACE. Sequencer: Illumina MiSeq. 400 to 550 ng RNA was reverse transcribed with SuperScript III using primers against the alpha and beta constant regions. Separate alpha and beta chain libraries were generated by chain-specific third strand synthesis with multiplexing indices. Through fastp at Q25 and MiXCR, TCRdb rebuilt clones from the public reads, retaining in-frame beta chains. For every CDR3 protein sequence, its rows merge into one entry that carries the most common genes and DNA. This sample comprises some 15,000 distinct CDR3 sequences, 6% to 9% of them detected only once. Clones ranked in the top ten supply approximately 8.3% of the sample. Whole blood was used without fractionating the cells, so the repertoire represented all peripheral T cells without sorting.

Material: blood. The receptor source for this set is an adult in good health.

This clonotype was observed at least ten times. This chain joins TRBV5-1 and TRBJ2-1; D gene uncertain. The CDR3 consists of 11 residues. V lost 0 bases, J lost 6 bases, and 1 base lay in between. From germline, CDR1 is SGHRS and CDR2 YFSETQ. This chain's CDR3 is CASSLGNEQFF. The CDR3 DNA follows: TGCGCCAGCAGCTTGGGCAATGAGCAGTTCTTC.

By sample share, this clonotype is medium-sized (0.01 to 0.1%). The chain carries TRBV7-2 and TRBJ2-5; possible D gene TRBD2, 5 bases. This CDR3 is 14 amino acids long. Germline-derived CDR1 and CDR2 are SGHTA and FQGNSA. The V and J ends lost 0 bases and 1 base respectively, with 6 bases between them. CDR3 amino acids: CASSLAGVQETQYF. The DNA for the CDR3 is TGTGCCAGCAGCTTAGCGGGAGTCCAAGAGACCCAGTACTTC.

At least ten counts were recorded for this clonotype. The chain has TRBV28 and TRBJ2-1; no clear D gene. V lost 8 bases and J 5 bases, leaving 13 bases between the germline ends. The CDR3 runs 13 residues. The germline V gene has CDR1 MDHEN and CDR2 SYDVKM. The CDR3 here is CASLAGRNNEQFF. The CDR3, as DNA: TGTGCCAGCCTTGCAGGCCGGAACAATGAGCAGTTCTTC.

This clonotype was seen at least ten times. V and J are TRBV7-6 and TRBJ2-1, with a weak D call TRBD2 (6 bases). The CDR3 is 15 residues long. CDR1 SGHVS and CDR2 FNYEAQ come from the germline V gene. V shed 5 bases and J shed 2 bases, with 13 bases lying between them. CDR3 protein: CASSPGRGTYNEQFF. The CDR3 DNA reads TGTGCCAGCAGCCCAGGACGGGGGACCTACAATGAGCAGTTCTTC.